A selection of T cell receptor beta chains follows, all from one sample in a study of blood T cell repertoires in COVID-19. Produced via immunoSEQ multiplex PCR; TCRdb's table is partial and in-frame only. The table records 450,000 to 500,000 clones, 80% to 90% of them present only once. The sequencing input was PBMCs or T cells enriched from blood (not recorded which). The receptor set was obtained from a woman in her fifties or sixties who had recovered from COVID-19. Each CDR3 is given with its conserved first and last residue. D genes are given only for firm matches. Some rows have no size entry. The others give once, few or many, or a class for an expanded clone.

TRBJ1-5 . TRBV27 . CASSYGGGQPQHF TGTGCCAGCAGTTACGGAGGCGGTCAGCCCCAGCATTTT
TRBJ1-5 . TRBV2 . CASTQDRISNQPQHF TGTGCCAGCACCCAAGACAGGATCAGCAATCAGCCCCAGCATTTT
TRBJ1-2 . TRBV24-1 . CATSDSLYGYTF TGTGCCACCAGTGATTCCCTTTATGGCTACACCTTC
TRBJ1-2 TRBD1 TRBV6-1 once CASSDPAQAGGYGYTF TGTGCCAGCAGTGACCCCGCCCAGGCAGGGGGCTATGGCTACACCTTC
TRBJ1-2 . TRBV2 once CASRSSQANGYTF TGTGCCAGCAGGAGTTCTCAAGCGAATGGCTACACCTTC
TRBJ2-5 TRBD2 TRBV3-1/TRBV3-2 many CASSRLAGIETQYF TGTGCCAGCAGTCGACTAGCGGGGATAGAGACCCAGTACTTC
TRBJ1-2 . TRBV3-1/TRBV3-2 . CASSFQQGNYGYTF TGTGCCAGCAGCTTCCAACAGGGTAACTATGGCTACACCTTC
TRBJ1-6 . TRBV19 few CASSMGNYNSPLHF TGTGCCAGTAGTATGGGCAACTATAATTCACCCCTCCACTTT
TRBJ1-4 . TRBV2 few CASRWSNEKLFF TGTGCCAGCAGGTGGAGTAATGAAAAACTGTTTTTT
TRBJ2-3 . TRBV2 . CASKGDTDTQYF TGTGCCAGCAAGGGGGACACAGATACGCAGTATTTT
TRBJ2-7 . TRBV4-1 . CASSQDNVGGRYEQYF TGCGCCAGCAGCCAAGATAACGTAGGGGGTAGATACGAGCAGTACTTC
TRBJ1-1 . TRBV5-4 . CASSLAGTLSTTEAFF TGTGCCAGCAGCTTGGCCGGGACTTTATCCACCACTGAAGCTTTCTTT
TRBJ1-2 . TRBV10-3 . CARQDPNYGYTF TGTGCTAGACAGGACCCTAACTATGGTTACACCTTC
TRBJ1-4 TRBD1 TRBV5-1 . CASSPTTGGAGEKLFF TGCGCCAGCAGCCCGACGACAGGGGGCGCGGGGGAAAAACTGTTTTTT
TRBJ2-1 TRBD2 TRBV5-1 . CASSSKGVAGGYYNEQFF TGCGCCAGCAGCTCCAAGGGGGTGGCGGGGGGATATTACAATGAGCAGTTCTTC
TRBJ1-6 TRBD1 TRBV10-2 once CASSEAGGNSPLHF TGCGCCAGCAGTGAGGCAGGGGGAAATTCACCCCTCCACTTT
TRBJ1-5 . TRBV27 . CASSFGAYQPQHF TGTGCCAGCAGTTTTGGGGCCTATCAGCCCCAGCATTTT
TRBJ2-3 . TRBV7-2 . CASSWGRGSTDTQYF TGTGCCAGCAGCTGGGGTAGGGGAAGTACAGATACGCAGTATTTT
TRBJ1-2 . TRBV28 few CASSLGGRGYTF TGTGCCAGCAGTTTAGGGGGCCGGGGCTACACCTTC
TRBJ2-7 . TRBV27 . CASSLGSGGAYEQYF TGTGCCAGCAGTTTAGGGTCGGGGGGCGCCTACGAGCAGTACTTC
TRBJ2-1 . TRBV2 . CASGGSYNEQFF TGTGCCAGCGGAGGCTCCTACAATGAGCAGTTCTTC
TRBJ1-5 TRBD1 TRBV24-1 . CATSDPQAGGNQPQHF TGTGCCACCAGTGACCCCCAGGCAGGGGGGAATCAGCCCCAGCATTTT
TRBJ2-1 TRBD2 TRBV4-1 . CASRPSGGALRQFF TGCGCCAGCAGACCCAGCGGGGGGGCTTTGCGGCAGTTCTTC
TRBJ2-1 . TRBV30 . CASGERFF TGTGCCTCGGGGGAAAGGTTCTTC
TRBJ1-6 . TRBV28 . CASNGRSSYNSPLHF TGTGCCAGCAACGGTCGGAGCTCCTATAATTCACCCCTCCACTTT
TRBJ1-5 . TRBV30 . CAWSVQRSIQHF TGTGCCTGGAGTGTACAGCGGAGTATCCAGCATTTT
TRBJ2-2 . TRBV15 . CATSRDRGVATNTGELFF TGTGCCACCAGCAGAGACAGGGGGGTAGCTACGAACACCGGGGAGCTGTTTTTT
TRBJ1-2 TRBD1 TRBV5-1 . CASSLEGQRGTFYGYTF TGCGCCAGCAGCTTGGAGGGACAGCGAGGTACCTTCTATGGCTACACCTTC
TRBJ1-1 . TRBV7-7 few CASSLYRDTNTEAFF TGTGCTAGCAGCTTATACCGGGACACTAACACTGAAGCTTTCTTT
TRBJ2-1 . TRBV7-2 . CASSLQGSSYNEQFF TGTGCCAGCAGCTTACAGGGGAGCTCCTACAATGAGCAGTTCTTC
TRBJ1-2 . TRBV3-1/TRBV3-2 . CASSQLSRAGYTF TGTGCCAGCAGCCAACTTTCGAGGGCTGGCTACACCTTC
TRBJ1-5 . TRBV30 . CAWSVGTVQSNQPQHF TGTGCCTGGAGTGTTGGTACAGTTCAGAGCAATCAGCCCCAGCATTTT
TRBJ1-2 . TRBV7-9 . CASSSLPVRQGNYGYTF TGTGCCAGCAGCTCCCTGCCAGTGCGGCAGGGCAACTATGGCTACACCTTC
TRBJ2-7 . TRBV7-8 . CASSLAAGVSYEQYF TGTGCCAGCAGCTTAGCGGCAGGTGTGTCCTACGAGCAGTACTTC
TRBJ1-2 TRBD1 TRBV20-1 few CSAQIQGRYTF TGCAGTGCTCAAATACAGGGGAGATACACCTTC
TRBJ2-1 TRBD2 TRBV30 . CAWSVFWRGGQSNEQFF TGTGCCTGGAGTGTATTCTGGCGGGGGGGCCAAAGCAATGAGCAGTTCTTC
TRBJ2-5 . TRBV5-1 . CASRTGEETQYF TGCGCCAGCAGGACGGGAGAAGAGACCCAGTACTTC
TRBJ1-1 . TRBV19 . CASSPEGRYTEAFF TGTGCCAGTAGCCCCGAGGGGAGGTACACTGAAGCTTTCTTT
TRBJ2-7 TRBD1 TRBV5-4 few CASRSTGGTGEQYF TGTGCCAGCAGAAGTACAGGGGGTACGGGAGAGCAGTACTTC
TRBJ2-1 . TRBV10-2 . CASSEGGGAVFF TGCGCCAGCAGTGAGGGTGGGGGGGCTGTGTTCTTC
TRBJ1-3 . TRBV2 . CASGIDRSSGNTIYF TGTGCCAGCGGCATCGACAGGAGCTCTGGAAACACCATATATTTT
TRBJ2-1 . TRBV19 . CASSTIRGATYNEQFF TGTGCCAGTAGTACCATTCGCGGGGCAACCTACAATGAGCAGTTCTTC
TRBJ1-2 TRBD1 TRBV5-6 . CASSLVRGPGYGYTF TGTGCCAGCAGCTTGGTCAGGGGGCCGGGCTATGGCTACACCTTC
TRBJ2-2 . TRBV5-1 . CASSPRVSAGELFF TGCGCCAGCAGCCCCAGGGTTTCGGCCGGGGAGCTGTTTTTT
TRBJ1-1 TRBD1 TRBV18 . CASSAQPAITSGTGGESTEAFF TGTGCCAGCTCAGCGCAACCAGCGATCACTTCCGGGACAGGGGGTGAGAGCACTGAAGCTTTCTTT
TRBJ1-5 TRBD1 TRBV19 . CASSIGGGGHQPQHF TGTGCCAGTAGTATCGGAGGGGGCGGTCATCAGCCCCAGCATTTT
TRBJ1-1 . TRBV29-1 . CSVETGRSSEAFF TGCAGCGTTGAAACGGGGAGGTCTTCTGAAGCTTTCTTT
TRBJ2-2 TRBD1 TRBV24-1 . CATSTGGKRELFF TGTGCCACCTCGACAGGGGGCAAGAGGGAGCTGTTTTTT
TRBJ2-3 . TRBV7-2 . CASSLLVLGGADTQYF TGTGCCAGCAGCTTATTGGTGTTGGGGGGTGCAGATACGCAGTATTTT
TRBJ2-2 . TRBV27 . CASSSSTANTGELFF .
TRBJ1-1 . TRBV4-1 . CASQGASEAFF TGCGCCAGCCAGGGTGCATCTGAAGCTTTCTTT
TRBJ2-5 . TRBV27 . CASSLGGRKTQYF TGTGCCAGCAGTTTAGGAGGGAGAAAGACCCAGTACTTC
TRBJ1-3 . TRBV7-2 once CASSPHMISGNTIYF TGTGCCAGCAGCCCCCACATGATCTCTGGAAACACCATATATTTT
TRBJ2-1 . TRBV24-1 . CATTPGAGVKQFF TGTGCCACCACCCCCGGTGCAGGGGTAAAGCAGTTCTTC